This T cell receptor (beta chain) emerged from a study of memory CD4+ T cells and cytomegalovirus serostatus. Study at large: Of the healthy Belgian adults, nine or ten were CMV seropositive and 20 to 30 seronegative.

Data came from immunoSEQ multiplex PCR; TCRdb stores just in-frame clones and leaves some out. This table holds tens of thousands of clones, about 76% found once. Germline lookup yields CDR1 SNHLY and CDR2 FYNNEI. Trimming took off 5 bases at V and 7 bases at J, with 7 bases between the two ends. The CDR3 is 11 amino acids. With regard to this clone: Its antigen remains unknown.

Study-level results: Suggested: most of the CMV-linked TCR signature lies in CD4+ memory cells. About two fifths of the roughly 150 known CMV-associated TCRbeta sequences appeared in CD4+ memory.

The sort gate was single viable CD3+CD4+CD8-CD45RO+ cells for memory CD4+ T cells. V usage is TRBV2 and J usage is TRBJ2-3, with TRBD2 as a possible D gene (6 bases). Input material: memory CD4+ T cells from blood. The receptor's source is an adult in good health and CMV-seronegative. The CDR3 region is CASSLAHTQYF. The CDR3 DNA is TGTGCCAGCAGTCTAGCGCATACGCAGTATTTT.